The clone carrying this TCR beta chain was seen more than once but under ten times. This specimen comes from a study of T-cell reconstitution after alpha-beta-depleted transplantation in children. Unique molecular identifiers were incorporated into the prepared TCRbeta library. One entry per CDR3 protein results from TCRdb running MiXCR on the PCR reads. The data hold more than 450,000 distinct CDR3 sequences, with about 18% observed a single time. There are 15 residues in the CDR3. V gave up 0 bases and J gave up 5 bases, with 11 bases separating them. Germline assignment: CDR1 MNHEY and CDR2 SVGAGI.

The chain uses TRBV6-5 and TRBJ1-5; TRBD1 is a possible D gene (5 bases). The TCR comes from a human donor who donated a stem cell graft to a child with acute lymphoblastic leukemia. The source material was PBMCs from the stem cell graft donor, sampled from the stem cell graft. CDR3 sequence: CASSYSGRTHQPQHF. The CDR3 DNA sequence: TGTGCCAGCAGTTACTCAGGTAGGACACATCAGCCCCAGCATTTT.